The 12 T cell receptor beta chains presented below share a single source sample, sequenced in a study of T cells in Graves' hyperthyroidism and ophthalmopathy. From RNA transcripts, TCR beta CDR3 regions were amplified. Using the HTBI primer set, a first-round RT-PCR was run on the TCR CDR3. TCRdb independently ran MiXCR on the multiplex PCR reads; one entry per CDR3 protein. The sample holds around 480,000 distinct CDR3 sequences; around an eighth are singletons and the top ten take about a sixth. What was sequenced was blood. Receptor source: a woman aged 18-29 years with Graves' hyperthyroidism.

Remarks on this clonotype: This sequence may be a read error, since a much larger clone differs from it by one base. This chain joins TRBV18 and TRBJ2-3, with D perhaps TRBD2 (6 bases). CDR1 is KGHSH, CDR2 LQKENI, per germline. With 3 bases removed from V and 2 bases from J, the gap between germline ends came to 18 bases. The CDR3 runs to 17 residues. DNA for the CDR3: TGTGCCAGCTCACCCGGGACTGGCGGGGTTTACACAGATACGCAGTATTTT. This encodes CASSPGTGGVYTDTQYF.

This clonotype was counted at least ten times. The chain carries TRBV4-1 and TRBJ1-2, with D unresolved. Trimming removed 2 bases from V and 0 bases from J, with 7 bases in between. Per the germline V gene, CDR1 is MGHRA and CDR2 is YSYEKL. The CDR3 has 14 residues. DNA of the CDR3: TGCGCCAGCAGCCAACCGCCAGCTAACTATGGCTACACCTTC. Protein sequence: CASSQPPANYGYTF.

The rearrangement joins TRBV6-1 to TRBJ2-1; 11 positions agree with TRBD2. V was pared by 4 bases and J by 0 bases, with 5 bases of the junction left unmatched. The CDR3 totals 17 residues. Germline assignment: CDR1 MNHNS and CDR2 SASEGT. CDR3 coding DNA: TGTGCCAGCAGTGCGACTAGCGGGACGAACTCCTACAATGAGCAGTTCTTC. Its protein is CASSATSGTNSYNEQFF.

V usage is TRBV20-1 and J usage is TRBJ2-4, with 9 bases aligning to TRBD2. The CDR3 extends over 19 amino acids. Germline CDR1 DFQATT, CDR2 SNEGSKA (reference sequence). V lost 1 base and J lost 1; bases outside the gene matches: 14. CDR3 residues: CSARASAGGLWAAKNIQYF. CDR3 DNA: TGCAGTGCTAGAGCATCAGCGGGAGGATTATGGGCGGCCAAAAACATTCAGTACTTC.

In its sample, this clonotype was seen many times. This may come from a read error, since a much larger clone is one base off. This chain connects TRBV10-3 to TRBJ2-1, with 12 bases fitting TRBD2. Germline assignment: CDR1 ENHRY and CDR2 SYGVKD. V gave up 6 bases and J gave up 1 base; unmatched junction bases: 4. The CDR3 consists of 16 residues. The CDR3 nucleotides are TGTGCCATCAGCCCACTAGCGGGAGGTTCCTACAATGAGCAGTTCTTC. It encodes CAISPLAGGSYNEQFF.

In this sample, this clonotype turned up many times. V gene TRBV13 combines with J gene TRBJ2-1; D is undetermined. The V end lost 5 bases, the J end lost 7 bases, and 9 bases lay between the germline ends. Germline values: CDR1 PRHDT, CDR2 FYEKMQ (reference sequence). CDR3 length: 12 residues. The CDR3 nucleotides read TGTGCCAGCAGCAGGACGTTAAATGAGCAGTTCTTC. This encodes CASSRTLNEQFF.

This clonotype was recorded many times. The gene calls are TRBV20-1 and TRBJ1-3; D unresolved. From germline, CDR1 is DFQATT and CDR2 SNEGSKA (reference sequence). V was pared by 0 bases and J by 3 bases, with 6 bases between. The CDR3 runs to 13 residues. CDR3 DNA sequence: TGCAGTGCTAGAGAGGGAAGTGGAAACACCATATATTTT. This codes for CSAREGSGNTIYF.

This clonotype was counted between two and nine times. CDR3 sequence (DNA): TGTGCCAGCAGCCCGGGACTAGCGGGAGGAGGCACAGATACGCAGTATTTT. Amino acids: CASSPGLAGGGTDTQYF. The chain has TRBV13 and TRBJ2-3; 15 bases line up with TRBD2. Germline V lookup: CDR1 PRHDT, CDR2 FYEKMQ (reference sequence). The CDR3 consists of 17 residues. V shed 5 bases and J 1 base; nucleotides not matched to a gene: 4.

This clonotype was picked up many times. This chain connects TRBV11-2 to TRBJ2-1, with D perhaps matching TRBD2 (6 bases). V was shortened by 7 bases and J by 8 bases, with 27 bases between the two germline ends. This CDR3 region has 17 residues. Germline values: CDR1 SGHAT, CDR2 FQNNGV. The CDR3 loop is CASNDAGGEPGKHEQFF. The DNA for the CDR3 is TGTGCCAGCAACGACGCCGGGGGAGAGCCTGGAAAACATGAGCAGTTCTTC.

Details on this clonotype: This may stem from a read error, because a much larger clone lies one nucleotide away. The DNA for the CDR3 is TGCGCCAGCAGCCGCGGGACCCCCCACTTCTACGAGCAGTTCTTC. Its protein is CASSRGTPHFYEQFF. The genes are TRBV5-1 and TRBJ2-1, with D maybe TRBD2 (6 bases). V was shortened by 4 bases and J by 10 bases, with 21 bases between the two germline ends. Germline loops: CDR1 SGHRS, CDR2 YFSETQ. The CDR3 runs to 15 residues.

The chain carries TRBV5-6 and TRBJ1-2; D gene ambiguous. The V gene lost 0 bases and the J gene lost 5 bases, with 8 bases spanning the gap. The CDR3 runs 13 residues. Germline V gene sequence: CDR1 SGHDT, CDR2 YYEEEE. The CDR3 region is CASSLAKPYGYTF. CDR3 DNA sequence: TGTGCCAGCAGCTTGGCCAAACCATATGGCTACACCTTC.

This clonotype was detected a few times. This chain uses TRBV25-1 with TRBJ2-5, with 7 bases identical to TRBD1. The CDR3 extends over 15 amino acids. The trim removed 6 bases at V and 0 bases at J, leaving 7 bases unmatched. CDR1 is MGHDK, CDR2 SYGVNS, per germline. CDR3 residues: CASSRAGGYQETQYF. The DNA for the CDR3 is TGTGCCAGCAGCCGTGCAGGGGGATACCAAGAGACCCAGTACTTC. Variable domain in full (rest from reference TRBV25-1 and TRBJ2-5): EADIYQTPRYLVIGTGKKITLECSQTMGHDKMYWYQQDPGMELHLIHYSYGVNSTEKGDLSSESTVSRIRTEHFPLTLESARPSHTSQYLCASSRAGGYQETQYFGPGTRLLVL.